This entry concerns a single T cell receptor beta chain. The germline gives CDR1 SGHRS, CDR2 YFSETQ. This CDR3 has 15 amino acids. V was clipped by 2 bases and J by 4 bases; unmatched bases: 5. The data originate from a study of blood T cell repertoires in COVID-19. About the study: T cells, B-cell-depleted T cells, or PBMCs provided the cDNA or gDNA that served as material.

The study counted Cohort 3 donors as recovered given two negative PCRs, clearance, or symptom resolution. Measured with immunoSEQ multiplex PCR; TCRdb has only the in-frame clones, and not every one. Among about 480,000 clones listed, around 87% were seen once. Material: PBMCs or T cells enriched from blood (not recorded which). The chain joins TRBV5-1 to TRBJ2-1; 8 bases fit TRBD2. The source of this sequence is a woman between 40 and 55 years old who had recovered from COVID-19. The CDR3 protein is CASSFGEREYNEQFF. In DNA form, the CDR3 reads TGCGCCAGCAGCTTTGGGGAGCGGGAGTACAATGAGCAGTTCTTC.